The entry that follows covers one T cell receptor (beta chain) sequence. Antigen specificity is unknown. Per the germline V gene, CDR1 is SGHNT and CDR2 is YYREEE (reference sequence). The length of the CDR3 is 14 residues. V lost 6 bases, J lost 4 bases, and 8 bases stayed unmatched. This record comes from a study of T cell responses to AZD1222 COVID-19 vaccine. Measured with immunoSEQ multiplex PCR; TCRdb has only the in-frame clones, and not every one. The data show roughly 170,000 clones, approximately 94% seen once. Study findings and constraints: Only after the peak T cell response were repertoires sampled.

The chain links TRBV5-4 to TRBJ2-7, with 9 bases lining up with TRBD1. This sample comprised peripheral blood, obtained 28 days after the second AZD1222 dose. This TCR was recovered from an adult who received the AZD1222 COVID-19 vaccine. The CDR3 region is CASNRDRESYEQYF. CDR3 nucleotides: TGTGCCAGCAACAGGGACAGGGAGAGTTACGAGCAGTACTTC.